This T cell receptor (beta chain) was captured in a study of blood T cell repertoires in COVID-19. About the study: Whether acute or convalescent, the COVID-19 samples came from the United States, Italy and Spain. T cells, B-cell-depleted T cells, or PBMCs provided the cDNA or gDNA that served as material.

Source study methods: Amplification with reference gene primers provided the estimates of nucleated cell counts. Data came from immunoSEQ multiplex PCR; TCRdb stores just in-frame clones and leaves some out. That table is the source of V, J and clone size, and D and trimming were worked out from the DNA. The repertoire has about 62,000 clones, 80% to 90% of them found once; the top ten carry 15% to 20%. Germline V gives CDR1 SGHRS, CDR2 YFSETQ. The CDR3 sequence is 13 residues long. V was cut by 4 bases and J by 5 bases, with 10 bases left in between. The clonotype comes from a woman aged 60 to 75 with COVID-19, enrolled during active disease. Sequenced sample: peripheral blood. The rearrangement links TRBV5-1 to TRBJ1-5; D perhaps matches TRBD1 (5 bases). CDR3 loop: CASSPDRDQPQHF. In DNA form, the CDR3 reads TGCGCCAGCAGCCCCGACAGAGATCAGCCCCAGCATTTT.